The present entry profiles one T cell receptor (beta chain) with its context. Its cognate antigen is unknown. These data are taken from a study of shared clonotypes between healthy human individuals. Study information: Every donor yielded three CD4 naive, three CD4 memory, two CD8 naive and one CD8 memory plate. Findings and limits, study-wide: Naive subsets typically showed greater estimated richness than memory subsets. Rarefaction exposed incomplete sorted-subset sequencing despite large depth.

The V gene lost 7 bases and the J gene lost 2 bases, with 16 bases spanning the gap. The CDR3 consists of 15 residues. In germline, CDR1 is MDHEN, CDR2 SYDVKM. Generated by immunoSEQ multiplex PCR, the TCRdb table keeps only in-frame clones and is missing some. Among millions of clones listed, around 94% were seen once. The chain combines TRBV28 with TRBJ2-3; tentatively, D is TRBD2 (6 bases). Sequencing input: naive CD4+ T cells sorted from blood. Described subset: CD45RA+ positively selected. The sequence came from a man between 18 and 29 years old in good health. The CDR3 reads CASNRRGTFTDTQYF. The CDR3 DNA reads as TGTGCCAGCAATCGGCGCGGGACGTTCACAGATACGCAGTATTTT.